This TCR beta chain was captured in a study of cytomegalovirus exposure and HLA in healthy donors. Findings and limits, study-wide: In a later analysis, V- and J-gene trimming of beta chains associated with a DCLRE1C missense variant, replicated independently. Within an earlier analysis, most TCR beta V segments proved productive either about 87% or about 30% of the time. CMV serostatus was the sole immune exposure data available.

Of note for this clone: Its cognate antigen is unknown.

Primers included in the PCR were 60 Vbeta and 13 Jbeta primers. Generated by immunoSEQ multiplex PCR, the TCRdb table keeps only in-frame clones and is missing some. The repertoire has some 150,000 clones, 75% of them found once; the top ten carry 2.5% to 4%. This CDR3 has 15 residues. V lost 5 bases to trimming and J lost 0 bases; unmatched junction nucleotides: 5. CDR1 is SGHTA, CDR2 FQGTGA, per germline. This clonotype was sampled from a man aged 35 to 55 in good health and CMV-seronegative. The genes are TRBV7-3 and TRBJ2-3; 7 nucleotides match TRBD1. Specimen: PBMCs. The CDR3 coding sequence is TGTGCCAGCAGCCGAACAGGGGTTAGCACAGATACGCAGTATTTT. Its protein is CASSRTGVSTDTQYF.